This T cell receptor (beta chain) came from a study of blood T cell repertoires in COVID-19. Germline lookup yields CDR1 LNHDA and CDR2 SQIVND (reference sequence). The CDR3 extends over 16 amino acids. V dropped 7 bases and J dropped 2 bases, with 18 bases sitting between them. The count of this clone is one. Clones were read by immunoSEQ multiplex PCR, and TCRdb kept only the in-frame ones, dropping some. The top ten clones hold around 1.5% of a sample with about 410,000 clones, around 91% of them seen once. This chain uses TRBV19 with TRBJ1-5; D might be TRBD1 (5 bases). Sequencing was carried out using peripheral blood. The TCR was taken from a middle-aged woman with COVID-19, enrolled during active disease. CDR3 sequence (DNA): TGTGCCAGTAATCCCGGGGGATCATCGGGCAATCAGCCCCAGCATTTT. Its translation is CASNPGGSSGNQPQHF.